Below are 26 T cell receptor beta chains sequenced from a single sample in a study of patients and donors after allogeneic stem cell transplantation. Via MiXCR, TCRdb re-called the RT-PCR reads, giving one row per CDR3 protein. The sample holds about 200,000 distinct CDR3 sequences, roughly two fifths seen once. Specimen: blood, either unsorted or a sorted T cell fraction (not recorded which). Source of these receptors: a human donor who was either an allogeneic HSCT recipient or a stem cell or donor lymphocyte infusion donor (not recorded which). It is not recorded whose cells these are; they may come from a transplant donor.

The V gene is TRBV4-1, the J gene TRBJ1-2, with TRBD1 matching 8 bases. The CDR3 sequence is 14 residues long. Germline V gene sequence: CDR1 MGHRA, CDR2 YSYEKL. V was pared by 4 bases and J by 6 bases, with 7 bases of the junction left unmatched. The CDR3, as DNA: TGCGCCAGCAGCCTAGGTCCGACAGGGGATGGCTACACCTTC. As protein: CASSLGPTGDGYTF.

This clonotype was counted only a few times. This sequence joins TRBV24-1 and TRBJ2-7; D may be TRBD1 (6 bases). CDR3 size: 14 residues. Trimming took off 4 bases at V and 5 bases at J, with 14 bases between the two ends. Germline V gives CDR1 KGHDR, CDR2 SFDVKD. CDR3 loop: CATSDSLQGNEQYF. In DNA, the CDR3 is TGTGCCACCAGTGACTCTTTACAGGGCAACGAGCAGTACTTC.

This clonotype showed up just a few times. V is TRBV2 and J is TRBJ2-1, with D perhaps matching TRBD2 (6 bases). V dropped 10 bases and J dropped 0 bases, with 22 bases sitting between them. The CDR3 has 17 amino acids. The germline V gene encodes CDR1 SNHLY and CDR2 FYNNEI. The CDR3 coding sequence is TGTGCCAACCCCGGGACTCTCCCACCCCGCTCCTACAATGAGCAGTTCTTC. It is translated as CANPGTLPPRSYNEQFF.

Turning to this clonotype: This could be a read error, since a much larger clone is one nucleotide away. No conserved phenylalanine or tryptophan ends this CDR3, so it is likely a read error. The genes are TRBV4-2 and TRBJ2-3, with D tentatively TRBD1 or TRBD2 (5 bases each). This CDR3 comprises 14 residues. Germline values: CDR1 LGHNA, CDR2 YNFKEQ. V lost 0 bases and J 9 bases, leaving 13 bases between the germline ends. CDR3 bases: TGTGCCAGCAGCCAAGATATAAGGGGAGAAACGCAGTATTTG. Protein: CASSQDIRGETQYL.

This chain joins TRBV29-1 and TRBJ1-2; D is perhaps TRBD1 (5 bases). The germline V gene encodes CDR1 SQVTM and CDR2 ANQGSEA. V lost 6 bases and J lost 6, with 17 bases in between. The length of the CDR3 is 13 residues. The CDR3 DNA follows: TGCAGCGTCGCCCCCAAAGGGGTTAATGGCTACACCTTC. This encodes CSVAPKGVNGYTF.

This clonotype was observed a handful of times. Here the CDR3 DNA reads TGCGCCAGCAGCTGGGAACCGGGCCGCGATGAGCAGTTCTTC. The encoded protein is CASSWEPGRDEQFF. J is TRBJ2-1 and V is TRBV5-1; D not resolved. V lost 3 bases to trimming and J lost 8 bases, with 15 bases between them. Germline assignment: CDR1 SGHRS and CDR2 YFSETQ. The CDR3 contains 14 residues.

This clonotype was seen a handful of times. The chain has TRBV6-5 and TRBJ1-2, with D perhaps matching TRBD1 (6 bases). Germline CDR1 MNHEY, CDR2 SVGAGI. The CDR3 totals 15 residues. Trimming left V 7 bases short and J 2 bases short, with 17 bases between. DNA of the CDR3: TGTGCCAGCAAACGAGATCCGCAGGGGAACTATGGCTACACCTTC. Its protein is CASKRDPQGNYGYTF.

This rearrangement joins TRBV12-3 or TRBV12-4 to TRBJ1-2; D not certain. Trimming took 8 bases from V and 5 from J, leaving 24 bases between them. The CDR3 runs 16 residues. In DNA form, the CDR3 reads TGTGCCAGCTGCAACTCGAAAGGACGGAACCCGTATGGCTACACCTTC. Translated: CASCNSKGRNPYGYTF.

The V call is TRBV25-1, the J call TRBJ1-1; 7 bases agree with TRBD1. From germline, CDR1 is MGHDK and CDR2 SYGVNS. V shed 3 bases and J 1 base; nucleotides not matched to a gene: 5. The CDR3 has 15 residues. The CDR3: CASSETGTRNTEAFF. DNA of the CDR3: TGTGCCAGCAGTGAGACAGGGACTCGGAACACTGAAGCTTTCTTT. Filled out from reference TRBV25-1 and TRBJ1-1, the complete variable domain reads EADIYQTPRYLVIGTGKKITLECSQTMGHDKMYWYQQDPGMELHLIHYSYGVNSTEKGDLSSESTVSRIRTEHFPLTLESARPSHTSQYLCASSETGTRNTEAFFGQGTRLTVV.

The chain uses TRBV5-1 and TRBJ1-4; D gene uncertain. The germline V gene has CDR1 SGHRS and CDR2 YFSETQ. CDR3 size: 13 residues. V lost 0 bases and J lost 7, with 7 bases in between. The CDR3 loop is CASSLDTGEKLFF. CDR3 bases: TGCGCCAGCAGCTTGGACACGGGTGAAAAACTGTTTTTT.

DNA of the CDR3: TGTGCCAGCAGCCATCCCGGACAGTCGGGGAACGGCTACACCTTC. Its translation is CASSHPGQSGNGYTF. This rearrangement joins TRBV4-2 to TRBJ1-2, with a tentative D call TRBD1 (6 bases). The length of the CDR3 is 15 residues. V was trimmed by 3 bases and J by 8 bases, leaving 19 bases between them. CDR1 is LGHNA and CDR2 is YNFKEQ in the germline V gene.

The chain is built from TRBV10-3 and TRBJ1-4; TRBD1 matches at 7 bases. V lost 0 bases and J lost 8; bases outside the gene matches: 15. This CDR3 region has 18 residues. Looked up from germline, CDR1 is ENHRY and CDR2 is SYGVKD. The CDR3 is CAISESPPGEGAREKLFF. The CDR3 DNA follows: TGTGCCATCAGTGAGTCACCGCCTGGAGAGGGGGCGCGGGAAAAACTGTTTTTT.

This chain joins TRBV18 and TRBJ2-1; the D is unclear. The CDR3 sequence is 14 residues long. V was pared by 3 bases and J by 7 bases, with 13 bases between. The germline V gene has CDR1 KGHSH and CDR2 LQKENI. For the CDR3, the DNA is TGTGCCAGCTCACCGTGGCAGGCCCAGAATGAGCAGTTCTTC. Translating gives CASSPWQAQNEQFF.

This clonotype was picked up a small number of times. V gene TRBV4-2 combines with J gene TRBJ1-5; 9 bases map to TRBD1. The germline CDR1 and CDR2 sequences are LGHNA and YNFKEQ. The junction had 4 bases not matched to a gene; V was cut back by 0 bases and J by 4 bases. This CDR3 region has 16 residues. CDR3 region: CASSQDAGTGNQPQHF. The DNA of the CDR3 is TGTGCCAGCAGCCAAGATGCCGGGACAGGGAATCAGCCCCAGCATTTT.

The V and J genes are TRBV25-1 and TRBJ1-2; 11 bases align to TRBD1. The CDR3 spans 15 residues. Germline lookup yields CDR1 MGHDK and CDR2 SYGVNS. The V segment lost 1 base and the J segment 9 bases; nucleotides outside the gene matches: 7. The CDR3 nucleotides are TGTGCCAGCAGTGAATGGGGGACAGGGGGATTCAGCTACACCTTC. Translating gives CASSEWGTGGFSYTF.

This clonotype came up many times. The gene calls are TRBV12-3 or TRBV12-4 and TRBJ1-1; D is ambiguous. The V and J ends lost 3 bases and 1 base respectively, with 3 bases between them. The CDR3 totals 12 residues. Written as DNA, the CDR3 is TGTGCCAGCAGTTTGACGAACACTGAAGCTTTCTTT. Translated, it gives CASSLTNTEAFF.

This clonotype has just a few counts. The V gene is TRBV19, the J gene TRBJ1-1; no definite D call. V was trimmed by 4 bases and J by 6 bases, leaving 15 bases between them. In germline, CDR1 is LNHDA, CDR2 SQIVND (reference sequence). The CDR3 sequence is 14 residues long. CDR3 coding DNA: TGTGCCAGTAGTACAGGCCCGCGCGGGGCTGAAGCTTTCTTT. Residues: CASSTGPRGAEAFF. The variable domain in full, with the rest retrieved from reference TRBV19 and TRBJ1-1, is DGGITQSPKYLFRKEGQNVTLSCEQNLNHDAMYWYRQDPGQGLRLIYYSQIVNDFQKGDIAEGYSVSREKKESFPLTVTSAQKNPTAFYLCASSTGPRGAEAFFGQGTRLTVV.

This clonotype occurred many times. This chain links TRBV5-1 with TRBJ1-3; D not certain. Germline V CDR1 and CDR2: SGHRS, YFSETQ. This CDR3 is built from 14 residues. The V gene lost 5 bases and the J gene lost 0 bases, with 9 bases spanning the gap. The CDR3 loop reads CASRDGGSGNTIYF. DNA of the CDR3: TGCGCCAGCAGAGACGGAGGCTCTGGAAACACCATATATTTT.

Only a few counts were recorded for this clonotype. J is TRBJ2-5 and V is TRBV21-1. TRBV21-1 represents a pseudogene. The CDR3 is made up of 14 amino acids. This CDR3 is CASSKDGCQETQYF. The DNA for the CDR3 is TGTGCCAGCAGCAAAGACGGGTGCCAAGAGACCCAGTACTTC.

The chain carries TRBV20-1 and TRBJ1-4; a possible D gene is TRBD1 (5 bases). CDR3 length equals 15 residues. Germline V CDR1 and CDR2: DFQATT, SNEGSKA (reference sequence). The V and J ends lost 0 bases and 4 bases respectively, with 12 bases between them. The chain's CDR3 is CSARDRRDGNEKLFF. The CDR3 DNA sequence: TGCAGTGCTAGAGATCGTCGGGACGGTAATGAAAAACTGTTTTTT.

Only a few counts were recorded for this clonotype. The DNA of the CDR3 is TGTGCCAGCTCACCTCGACAGGGTGAAGCTTTCTTT. Its protein product is CASSPRQGEAFF. V usage is TRBV18 and J usage is TRBJ1-1, with TRBD1 matching over 7 bases. V was pared by 3 bases and J by 7 bases, with 2 bases of the junction left unmatched. The length of the CDR3 is 12 residues. Germline CDR1 KGHSH, CDR2 LQKENI.

In this sample, this clonotype turned up a few times. This rearrangement joins TRBV20-1 to TRBJ2-1, with a weak D call TRBD2 (6 bases). V was cut by 3 bases and J by 9 bases, with 9 bases left in between. The germline gives CDR1 DFQATT, CDR2 SNEGSKA (reference sequence). CDR3 size: 11 residues. CDR3: CSASVGGEQFF. CDR3 DNA: TGCAGTGCTAGTGTCGGGGGTGAGCAGTTCTTC.

The J gene is TRBJ1-1, the V gene TRBV5-4, with D tentatively TRBD1 (5 bases). Trimming took off 0 bases at V and 4 bases at J, with 10 bases between the two ends. This CDR3 comprises 14 residues. Germline V gene sequence: CDR1 SGHNT, CDR2 YYREEE (reference sequence). This chain's CDR3 is CASSLARRGTEAFF. The CDR3 nucleotides read TGTGCCAGCAGCTTGGCCCGAAGGGGCACTGAAGCTTTCTTT.

The genes are TRBV20-1 and TRBJ1-5; 10 positions agree with TRBD1. The CDR3 totals 14 residues. Per the germline V gene, CDR1 is DFQATT and CDR2 is SNEGSKA (reference sequence). With 4 bases clipped from V and 1 base from J, the junction kept 1 base outside the gene matches. The CDR3 sequence: CSATDRGSNQPQHF. The CDR3 nucleotides read TGCAGTGCTACGGACAGGGGGAGCAATCAGCCCCAGCATTTT.

This chain links TRBV4-1 with TRBJ1-5, with 10 nucleotides matching TRBD1. Germline V gives CDR1 MGHRA, CDR2 YSYEKL. J was trimmed by 3 bases and V by 1 base; bases with no gene match: 3. The CDR3 is 16 residues long. The CDR3 reads CASSQAGQGYNQPQHF. In DNA, the CDR3 is TGCGCCAGCAGCCAAGCGGGACAGGGGTACAATCAGCCCCAGCATTTT.

This clonotype came up a few times. This rearrangement joins TRBV10-2 to TRBJ1-1, with 8 bases that match TRBD1. Germline-derived CDR1 and CDR2 are WSHSY and SAAADI. Losses at the gene ends were 4 bases for V and 4 bases for J; bases not matched to a gene: 2. This CDR3 has 13 amino acids. CDR3 loop: CASSGQGATEAFF. The CDR3 DNA sequence: TGCGCCAGCAGTGGCCAGGGGGCCACTGAAGCTTTCTTT.